Here is one T cell receptor (beta chain) with its context. Its antigen is not identified. The sample is drawn from a study of post-analysis software for immune sequencing data. Study observations and caveats: Four or five TRBV segments occurring more often in patients than controls included TRBV5-6, TRBV5-1 and TRBV20-1.

The authors incorporated unique molecular identifiers into the TCR beta cDNA libraries. A few hundred thousand cDNA molecules came from around 1 to 9.1 million T cells. TCRdb processed the PCR reads anew with MiXCR; each CDR3 protein has one entry. The sample yields a few hundred thousand distinct CDR3 sequences, roughly 30% seen once. This CDR3 comprises 12 residues. Trimming cost V 4 bases and J 12 bases; bases outside gene matches: 7. Germline CDR1 is SQVTM and CDR2 is ANQGSEA. Sample: blood. The receptor comes from a girl aged 10 to 17 with multiple sclerosis. The genes are TRBV29-1 and TRBJ1-4; 8 nucleotides agree with TRBD1. CDR3 loop: CSVVGLTGELFF. CDR3 bases: TGCAGCGTTGTAGGACTGACAGGGGAACTGTTTTTT.